This T cell receptor beta chain was recovered during a study of circulating tumor DNA in untreated peripheral T-cell lymphoma. Study-level points and caveats: In about 70% of patients, tumor-specific clonotypes were identified.

V was cut by 0 bases and J by 4 bases, with 7 bases left in between. The CDR3 is made up of 13 amino acids. CDR1 SGDLS and CDR2 YYNGEE come from the germline V gene. The protocol was immunoSEQ multiplex PCR, while the TCRdb copy is restricted to in-frame clones and leaves out a portion. This table holds around 5,000 clones, roughly 70% found once. Before treatment, baseline tumor tissue was collected for sequencing. A word on this clone: The antigen remains undetermined.

The sample was tumor tissue. The chain has TRBV9 and TRBJ1-1; no firm D call. The TCR was taken from a human donor with peripheral T-cell lymphoma. CDR3 protein: CASSVGDGTEAFF. CDR3 bases: TGTGCCAGCAGCGTAGGGGATGGCACTGAAGCTTTCTTT. The whole variable domain, filled in from reference TRBV9 and TRBJ1-1, reads DSGVTQTPKHLITATGQRVTLRCSPRSGDLSVYWYQQSLDQGLQFLIQYYNGEERAKGNILERFSAQQFPDLHSELNLSSLELGDSALYFCASSVGDGTEAFFGQGTRLTVV.